This record concerns one T cell receptor beta chain sequence. Its antigen is as yet unknown. The CDR3 spans 15 residues. The germline CDR1 and CDR2 sequences are SGHRS and YFSETQ. With V trimmed by 3 bases and J by 1 base, 2 bases remained unmatched. The sample is drawn from a study of PD-1 blockade in mismatch repair-deficient tumors. Profiling relied on immunoSEQ multiplex PCR, and the TCRdb table lists in-frame clones only, not all of them. The repertoire includes 7,000 to 9,000 clones, roughly 88% of them detected once, and approximately 12% sits in the top ten. Time point reported: 10-day in vitro stimulation with candidate neoantigen peptide 7. PCR or immunohistochemistry showed mismatch repair deficiency in every enrolled patient. Under ten ELISpot-reactive neoantigen peptides each drove an approximately ten-day in vitro stimulation. General observations from the study: About 4.5% of the roughly 150 peptide-expanded blood TCRs were also found in tumor.

The specimen was cells cultured in vitro, collected from a patient treated with pembrolizumab. The chain recombines TRBV5-1 with TRBJ2-2; 8 bases match TRBD1. This TCR was recovered from an adult with mismatch repair-deficient cancer. In DNA form, the CDR3 reads TGCGCCAGCAGCTCCGGGACAGGGAACACCGGGGAGCTGTTTTTT. Translating gives CASSSGTGNTGELFF.